A selection of T cell receptor beta chains follows, all from one sample in a study of cytomegalovirus exposure and HLA in healthy donors. Generated by immunoSEQ multiplex PCR, the TCRdb table keeps only in-frame clones and is missing some. The sample comprises about 360,000 clones, roughly 89% of which are singletons, and roughly 0.83% rests with the top ten. Material: PBMCs. The receptor set was obtained from a woman aged 18-29 years in good health and CMV-seronegative. The CDR3 runs from the conserved cysteine through the conserved F or W. A D gene is named only where the DNA matches it firmly. Not all rows give a size; the values are once, few, many and, for expanded clones, a class.

size,V,J,D,CDR3,DNA
.,TRBV29-1,TRBJ2-7,TRBD1,CSVARGQTYEQYF,TGCAGCGTGGCTCGGGGACAGACCTACGAGCAGTACTTC
.,TRBV27,TRBJ1-2,.,CASSVAPVNYGYTF,TGTGCCAGCAGTGTCGCTCCAGTAAACTATGGCTACACCTTC
once,TRBV5-1,TRBJ2-2,TRBD1,CASSLGTGNTGELFF,TGCGCCAGCAGCTTAGGGACAGGCAACACCGGGGAGCTGTTTTTT
.,TRBV4-2,TRBJ2-1,.,CASSHAGQEGGEQFF,TGTGCCAGCAGCCACGCGGGACAGGAGGGGGGGGAACAGTTCTTC
.,TRBV27,TRBJ2-7,TRBD1,CASRRTGSHEQYF,TGTGCCAGCAGACGGACAGGGTCACACGAGCAGTACTTC
.,TRBV5-4,TRBJ2-7,TRBD1,CASSSPGQGVYEQYF,TGTGCCAGCAGCTCGCCGGGACAGGGGGTATACGAGCAGTACTTC
.,TRBV27,TRBJ1-1,.,CASSLGGILNTEAFF,TGTGCCAGCAGTTTAGGGGGGATTCTGAACACTGAAGCTTTCTTT
.,TRBV7-9,TRBJ2-1,TRBD1,CASSLQGARGEQFF,TGTGCCAGCAGCTTACAGGGGGCGCGAGGTGAGCAGTTCTTC
.,TRBV6-5,TRBJ1-1,.,CASSTPGGANTEAFF,TGTGCCAGCAGCACCCCCGGCGGTGCGAACACTGAAGCTTTCTTT
.,TRBV18,TRBJ2-1,TRBD1,CASSARQGANEQFF,TGTGCCAGCTCAGCAAGGCAGGGGGCTAATGAGCAGTTCTTC
.,TRBV4-2,TRBJ1-5,.,CASSQGGQPQHF,TGTGCCAGCAGCCAGGGAGGTCAGCCCCAGCATTTT
.,TRBV7-6,TRBJ2-5,.,CASSLGQRAQYF,TGTGCCAGCAGCTTAGGACAGCGCGCCCAGTACTTC
.,TRBV18,TRBJ1-2,.,CASSQTGSSRIYGYTF,TGTGCCAGCTCACAGACAGGATCGTCGCGAATCTATGGCTACACCTTC
.,TRBV6-6,TRBJ2-3,TRBD2,CASSSQRGGTDTQYF,TGTGCCAGCAGTTCCCAGCGGGGGGGCACAGATACGCAGTATTTT
.,TRBV11-2,TRBJ2-7,.,CASSFSPGYEQYF,TGTGCCAGCAGTTTTAGCCCGGGATACGAGCAGTACTTC
.,TRBV5-6,TRBJ1-2,TRBD1,CASSELGGQGYGYTF,TGTGCCAGCAGCGAATTAGGGGGACAGGGATATGGCTACACCTTC
.,TRBV19,TRBJ1-5,.,CASSYRDSNQPQHF,TGTGCCAGTAGTTACAGGGATAGCAATCAGCCCCAGCATTTT
.,TRBV19,TRBJ1-5,.,CASSYGLDQPQHF,TGTGCCAGTAGTTACGGCCTAGATCAGCCCCAGCATTTT
.,TRBV9,TRBJ2-3,TRBD2,CASSPRTSAGDTQYF,TGTGCCAGCAGCCCCCGGACTAGCGCGGGGGATACGCAGTATTTT
.,TRBV2,TRBJ2-7,TRBD1,CASSSFGQGAYEQYF,TGTGCCAGCAGTTCCTTCGGACAGGGGGCCTACGAGCAGTACTTC
.,TRBV5-1,TRBJ2-2,.,CASSSEQNTGELFF,TGCGCCAGCAGCTCTGAACAGAACACCGGGGAGCTGTTTTTT
.,TRBV28,TRBJ1-1,.,CASTGGAREDTEAFF,TGTGCCAGCACCGGGGGCGCCCGGGAGGACACTGAAGCTTTCTTT
once,TRBV19,TRBJ2-5,TRBD1,CASSRPGQGQETQYF,TGTGCCAGTAGTAGACCGGGACAGGGACAAGAGACCCAGTACTTC
.,TRBV2,TRBJ1-3,.,CATRTRGAGNTIYF,TGTGCCACACGTACCAGGGGAGCTGGAAACACCATATATTTT
.,TRBV18,TRBJ2-5,.,CASSPPCDGSWECETQYF,TGTGCCAGCTCACCACCTTGTGACGGCTCGTGGGAGTGTGAGACCCAGTACTTC
few,TRBV2,TRBJ2-7,.,CASSDIGRVDEQYF,TGTGCCAGCAGTGACATCGGCAGGGTCGACGAGCAGTACTTC
.,TRBV6-6,TRBJ2-5,TRBD1,CASSSRTGSSQETQYF,TGTGCCAGCAGCTCCCGGACAGGGTCGAGCCAAGAGACCCAGTACTTC
once,TRBV7-6,TRBJ2-7,TRBD2,CASSASGGVDEQYF,TGTGCCAGCAGCGCCAGCGGGGGCGTTGACGAGCAGTACTTC
few,TRBV2,TRBJ1-5,TRBD1,CASSVGGNQPQHF,TGTGCCAGCAGTGTAGGGGGCAACCAGCCCCAGCATTTT
.,TRBV7-8,TRBJ2-7,TRBD2,CASSLTSGRAYEQYF,TGTGCCAGCAGCTTGACGAGCGGGAGGGCCTACGAGCAGTACTTC
.,TRBV27,TRBJ1-1,.,CASSLDRGGTEAFF,TGTGCCAGCAGTTTAGATCGGGGTGGGACTGAAGCTTTCTTT
.,TRBV25-1,TRBJ1-3,TRBD1,CASSAGTAFSGNTIYF,TGTGCCAGCAGCGCCGGGACAGCCTTTTCTGGAAACACCATATATTTT
.,TRBV4-1,TRBJ2-1,.,CASSQDQWGHNEQFF,TGCGCCAGCAGCCAAGATCAATGGGGGCACAATGAGCAGTTCTTC
.,TRBV19,TRBJ2-1,TRBD2,CASNPLGRLAGSNEQFF,TGTGCCAGTAACCCCCTGGGGCGGCTAGCGGGGTCCAATGAGCAGTTCTTC
.,TRBV28,TRBJ1-5,TRBD1,CASSFVRGPVNQPQHF,TGTGCCAGCAGTTTCGTCAGGGGGCCAGTCAATCAGCCCCAGCATTTT
.,TRBV27,TRBJ2-3,TRBD1,CASSYGTGSYF,TGTGCCAGCAGTTACGGGACAGGGTCGTATTTT